This T cell receptor (beta chain) was captured in a study of CD8 T cell repertoires and HIV-1 epitope variants (dated by TCRdb to about 2020). Background on the whole study: Twenty-five peptides representing autologous and known Gag and Nef epitope variants were each used to stimulate T cells in separate culture wells. Among the control conditions were a peptide pool of CMV, EBV and flu, the Ebola AY9 epitope serving as a negative control, and a well with no peptide. The epitopes tested covered three Gag epitope families plus Nef HW9 and YT9. A total of roughly 78 T cell cultures were run, with each culture condition performed in triplicate except for one peptide, which was performed in duplicate. An aliquot of 1M T cells was set aside as an uncultured baseline condition, separate from the roughly 87 T cell cultures. Using the EasySep Human T Cell Enrichment Kit, T cells were enriched and then co-cultured with an equal number of autologous T cell-negative cells acting as antigen-presenting cells. Cultures ran for about 10 days in IMDM with gentamicin, with half-media changes on days 3 and 7 adding IL-2, IL-7 and IL-15. Overall study outcomes, separate from this receptor: The study identified roughly ten antigen-specific TCR beta clonotypes, more than five of which appeared to be cross-reactive for autologous or known escape epitope variants. Roughly 5 clonotypes recognized the Nef KF9 family and one the HW9 family, with no responses to the TAALDMSHF plasma variant. The assay identified only TCR beta chains and indicated proliferation to antigen, not T cell function or cytokine profile.

TCR beta CDR3 regions were sequenced at survey depth on the immunoSEQ platform. The QIAamp DNA micro kit was used to extract genomic DNA from every cultured and uncultured CD8+ T cell population. In the authors' own workflow: Samples with fewer than 5,000 productive reads were excluded, resulting in the removal of about 6% of the 75 HIV peptide-stimulated cultures. A MANAFEST web app trimmed sequences to CDR3 and removed nonproductive sequences, CDR3s under 5 amino acids, and those not starting C or ending F/W. For a clonotype to count as antigen-specific, the clonotype had to expand relative to the no-peptide control in at least 2 of 3 replicates at FDR 0.01, and only within one epitope family. A frequency at least fivefold higher than in wells stimulated with peptides from other epitope families was additionally required for specific clonotypes. TCRdb took over this immuneACCESS table, retaining in-frame rearrangements with V and J assigned. Such tables are incomplete; in checked studies, under half of the missing clones stem from an unresolved V gene, and the remainder is unexplained. V and J calls plus clone size are reproduced from that table; the DNA served to infer D and trimming. The sample contains about 5,600 clones, less than 70% of them found a single time. The ten largest clones take up approximately 40% of the sample.

There are a few counts of this clone. Its recognized antigen is unknown. An end of the junction does not agree with germline; a read error may underlie this. As encoded in the germline V gene, CDR1 is LGHNA while CDR2 is YSLEER. There are 11 amino acids in the CDR3, from cysteine to phenylalanine inclusive. The sequence is cut down to CDR3 DNA, 33 bases in frame from base 1. The EasySep Human CD8+ T Cell Enrichment Kit was used on day 10 to isolate CD8+ T cells from every culture. This sequence was found in a male donor with HIV. This chain joins TRBV4-3 to TRBJ1-2, with an unclear D gene assignment. The sequencing input was cultured CD8+ T cells derived from PBMCs. CDR3 reads: CASSQGIVVAF. The DNA sequence is TGCGCCAGCAGCCAAGGGATCGTCGTAGCCTTC.